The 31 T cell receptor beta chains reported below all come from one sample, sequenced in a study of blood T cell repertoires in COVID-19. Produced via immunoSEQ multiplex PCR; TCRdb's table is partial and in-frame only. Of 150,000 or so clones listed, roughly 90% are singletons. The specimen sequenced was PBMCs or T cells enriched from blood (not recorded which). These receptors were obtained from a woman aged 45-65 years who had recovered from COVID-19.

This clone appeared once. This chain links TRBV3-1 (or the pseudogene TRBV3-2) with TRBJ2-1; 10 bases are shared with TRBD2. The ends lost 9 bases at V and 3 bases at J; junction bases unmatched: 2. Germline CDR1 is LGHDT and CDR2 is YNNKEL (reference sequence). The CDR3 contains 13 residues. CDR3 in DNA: TGTGCCAGTAGCGGGGGGTTCTACAATGAGCAGTTCTTC. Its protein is CASSGGFYNEQFF.

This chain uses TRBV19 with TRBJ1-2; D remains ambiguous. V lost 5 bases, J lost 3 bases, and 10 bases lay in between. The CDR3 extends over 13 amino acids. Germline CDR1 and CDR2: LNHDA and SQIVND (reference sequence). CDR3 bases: TGTGCCAGTAGTGACATGCAGGACTATGGCTACACCTTC. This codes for CASSDMQDYGYTF.

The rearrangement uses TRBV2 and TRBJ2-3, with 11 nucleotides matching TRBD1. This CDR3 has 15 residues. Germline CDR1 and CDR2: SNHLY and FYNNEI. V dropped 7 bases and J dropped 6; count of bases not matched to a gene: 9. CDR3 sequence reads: CASKWGQGVGDTQYF. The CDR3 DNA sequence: TGTGCCAGCAAGTGGGGACAGGGGGTCGGGGATACGCAGTATTTT.

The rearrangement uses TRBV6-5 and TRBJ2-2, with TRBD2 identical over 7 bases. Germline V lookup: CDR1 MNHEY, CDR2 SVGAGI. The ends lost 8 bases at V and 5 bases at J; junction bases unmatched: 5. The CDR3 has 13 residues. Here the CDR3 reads CASGIGGTGELFF. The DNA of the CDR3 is TGTGCCAGCGGGATCGGGGGGACCGGGGAGCTGTTTTTT.

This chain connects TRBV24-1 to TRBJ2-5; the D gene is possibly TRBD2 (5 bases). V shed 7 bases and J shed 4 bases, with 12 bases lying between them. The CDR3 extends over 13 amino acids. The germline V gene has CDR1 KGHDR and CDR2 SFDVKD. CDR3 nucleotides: TGTGCCACCAGCCCGGGGTGGGGAGAGACCCAGTACTTC. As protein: CATSPGWGETQYF.

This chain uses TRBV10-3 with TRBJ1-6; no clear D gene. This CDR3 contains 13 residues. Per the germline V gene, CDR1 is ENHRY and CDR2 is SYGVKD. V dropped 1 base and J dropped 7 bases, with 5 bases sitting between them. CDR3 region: CAISEYGNSPLHF. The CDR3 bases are TGTGCCATCAGTGAGTACGGGAATTCACCCCTCCACTTT.

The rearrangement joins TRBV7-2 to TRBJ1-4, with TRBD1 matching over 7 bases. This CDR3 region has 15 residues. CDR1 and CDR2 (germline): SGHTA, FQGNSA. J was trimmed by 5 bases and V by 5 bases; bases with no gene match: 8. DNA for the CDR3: TGTGCCAGCAGCGCCTCGACAGGGAGAAATGAAAAACTGTTTTTT. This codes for CASSASTGRNEKLFF. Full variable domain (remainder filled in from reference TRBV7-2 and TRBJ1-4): GAGVSQSPSNKVTEKGKDVELRCDPISGHTALYWYRQSLGQGLEFLIYFQGNSAPDKSGLPSDRFSAERTGGSVSTLTIQRTQQEDSAVYLCASSASTGRNEKLFFGSGTQLSVL.

The CDR3 is CASSDGQGASTKNIQYF. The CDR3 nucleotides read TGCGCCAGCAGTGATGGACAGGGGGCTTCGACCAAAAACATTCAGTACTTC. This sequence joins TRBV10-1 and TRBJ2-4; 11 bases match TRBD1. CDR1 is WNHNN and CDR2 is SYGVQD in the germline V gene (reference sequence). The CDR3 is 17 amino acids. Trimming removed 3 bases from V and 2 bases from J; junction bases left unmatched: 6.

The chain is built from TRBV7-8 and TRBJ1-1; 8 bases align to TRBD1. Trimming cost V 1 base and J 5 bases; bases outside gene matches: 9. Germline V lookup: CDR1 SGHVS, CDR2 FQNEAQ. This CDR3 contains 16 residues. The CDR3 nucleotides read TGTGCCAGCAGCTTAGGACCGGACAGGGAAAGAACTGAAGCTTTCTTT. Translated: CASSLGPDRERTEAFF.

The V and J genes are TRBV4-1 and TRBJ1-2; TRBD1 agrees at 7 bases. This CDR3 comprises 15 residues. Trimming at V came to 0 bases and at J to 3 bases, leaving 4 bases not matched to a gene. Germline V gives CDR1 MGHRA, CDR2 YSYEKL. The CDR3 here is CASSQDQGDDYGYTF. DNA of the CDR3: TGCGCCAGCAGCCAAGATCAGGGGGATGACTATGGCTACACCTTC.

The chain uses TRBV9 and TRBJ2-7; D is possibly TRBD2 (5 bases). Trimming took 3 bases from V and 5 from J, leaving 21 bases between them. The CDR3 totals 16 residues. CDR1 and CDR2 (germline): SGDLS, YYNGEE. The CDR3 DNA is TGTGCCAGCAGCGGTCAGAGGGCTGGATCTCCGGACGAGCAGTACTTC. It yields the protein CASSGQRAGSPDEQYF.

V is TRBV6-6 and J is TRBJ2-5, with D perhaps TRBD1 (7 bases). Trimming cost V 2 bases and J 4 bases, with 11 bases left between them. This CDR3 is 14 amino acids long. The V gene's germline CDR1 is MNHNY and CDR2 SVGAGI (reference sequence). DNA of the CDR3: TGTGCCAGCAGTTACCACAGGGGAGGAGAGACCCAGTACTTC. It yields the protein CASSYHRGGETQYF.

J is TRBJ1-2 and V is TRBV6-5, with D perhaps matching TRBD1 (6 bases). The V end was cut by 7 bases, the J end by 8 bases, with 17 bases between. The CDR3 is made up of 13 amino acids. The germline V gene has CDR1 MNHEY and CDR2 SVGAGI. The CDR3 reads CASKRQGLNGYTF. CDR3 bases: TGTGCCAGCAAGCGGCAGGGGCTAAACGGCTACACCTTC.

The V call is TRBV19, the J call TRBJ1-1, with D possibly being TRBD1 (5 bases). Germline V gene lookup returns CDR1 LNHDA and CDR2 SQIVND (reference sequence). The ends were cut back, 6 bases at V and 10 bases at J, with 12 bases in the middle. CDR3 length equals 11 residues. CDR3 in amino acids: CASSRQSGAFF. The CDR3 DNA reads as TGTGCCAGTAGCCGACAGTCAGGAGCTTTCTTT.

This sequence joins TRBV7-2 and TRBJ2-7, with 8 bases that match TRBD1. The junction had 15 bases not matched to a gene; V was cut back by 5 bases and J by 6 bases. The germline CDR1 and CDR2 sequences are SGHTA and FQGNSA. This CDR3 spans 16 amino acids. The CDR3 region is CASSLPGQAVVSEQYF. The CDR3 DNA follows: TGTGCCAGCAGCCTCCCGGGACAGGCGGTAGTCTCCGAGCAGTACTTC.

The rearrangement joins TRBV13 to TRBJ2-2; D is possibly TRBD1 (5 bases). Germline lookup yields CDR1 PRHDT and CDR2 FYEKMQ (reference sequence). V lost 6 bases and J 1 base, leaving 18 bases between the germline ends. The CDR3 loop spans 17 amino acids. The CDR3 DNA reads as TGTGCCAGCAGTCGTGAGCAGGGTTACCAGAACACCGGGGAGCTGTTTTTT. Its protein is CASSREQGYQNTGELFF.

The CDR3 is CSVEGRRDSTYGYTF. The CDR3 nucleotides are TGCAGCGTTGAAGGGCGGAGGGACTCTACCTATGGCTACACCTTC. This chain uses TRBV29-1 with TRBJ1-2; TRBD1 might be the D (5 bases). The V gene's germline CDR1 is SQVTM and CDR2 ANQGSEA. Trimming removed 1 base from V and 4 bases from J, with 16 bases in between. The CDR3 contains 15 residues. The variable domain in full, completed from reference TRBV29-1 and TRBJ1-2, reads SAVISQKPSRDICQRGTSLTIQCQVDSQVTMMFWYRQQPGQSLTLIATANQGSEATYESGFVIDKFPISRPNLTFSTLTVSNMSPEDSSIYLCSVEGRRDSTYGYTFGSGTRLTVV.

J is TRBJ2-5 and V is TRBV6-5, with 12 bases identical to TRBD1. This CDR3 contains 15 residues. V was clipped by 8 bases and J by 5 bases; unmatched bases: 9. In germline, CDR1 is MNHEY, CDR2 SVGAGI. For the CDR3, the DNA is TGTGCCAGCTTCCGGGACAGGGGGCGCTGGGAGACCCAGTACTTC. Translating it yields CASFRDRGRWETQYF.

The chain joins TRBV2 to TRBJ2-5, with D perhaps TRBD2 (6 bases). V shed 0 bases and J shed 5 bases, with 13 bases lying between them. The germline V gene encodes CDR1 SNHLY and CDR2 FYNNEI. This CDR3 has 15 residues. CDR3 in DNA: TGTGCCAGCAGTGAAGCGTCACTAGGAGGGGAGACCCAGTACTTC. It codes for CASSEASLGGETQYF. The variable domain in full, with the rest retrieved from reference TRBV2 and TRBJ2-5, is EPEVTQTPSHQVTQMGQEVILRCVPISNHLYFYWYRQILGQKVEFLVSFYNNEISEKSEIFDDQFSVERPDGSNFTLKIRSTKLEDSAMYFCASSEASLGGETQYFGPGTRLLVL.

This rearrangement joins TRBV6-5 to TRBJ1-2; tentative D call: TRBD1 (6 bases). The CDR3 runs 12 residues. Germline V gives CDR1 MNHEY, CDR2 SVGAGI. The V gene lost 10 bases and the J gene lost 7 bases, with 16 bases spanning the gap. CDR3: CATPVGAPGYTF. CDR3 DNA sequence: TGTGCCACACCCGTGGGGGCCCCTGGCTACACCTTC.

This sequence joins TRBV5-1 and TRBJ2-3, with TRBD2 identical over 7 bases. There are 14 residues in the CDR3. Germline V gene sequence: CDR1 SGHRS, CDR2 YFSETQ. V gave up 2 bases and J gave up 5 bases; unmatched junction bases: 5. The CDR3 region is CASSFGAGEDTQYF. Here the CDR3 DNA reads TGCGCCAGCAGCTTCGGTGCGGGGGAAGATACGCAGTATTTT.

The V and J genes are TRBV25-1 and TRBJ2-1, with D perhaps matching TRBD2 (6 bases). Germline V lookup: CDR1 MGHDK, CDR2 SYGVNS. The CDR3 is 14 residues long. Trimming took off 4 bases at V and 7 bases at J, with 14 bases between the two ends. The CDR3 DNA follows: TGTGCCAGCAGTGGGAAGGAGGGCTGGAATGAGCAGTTCTTC. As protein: CASSGKEGWNEQFF.

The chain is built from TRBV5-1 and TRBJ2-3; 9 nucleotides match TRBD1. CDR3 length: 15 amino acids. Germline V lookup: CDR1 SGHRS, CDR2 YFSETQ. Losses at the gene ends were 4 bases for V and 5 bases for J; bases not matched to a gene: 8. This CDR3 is CASSVSGTGKDTQYF. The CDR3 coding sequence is TGCGCCAGCAGCGTGTCCGGGACAGGGAAAGATACGCAGTATTTT.

The CDR3 spells CASSYRKLGQGANEQFF. CDR3 nucleotide sequence: TGTGCCAGCAGTTACCGCAAGCTAGGACAGGGGGCCAATGAGCAGTTCTTC. This chain connects TRBV6-7 to TRBJ2-1; 11 bases agree with TRBD1. TRBV6-7 has ORF status, its function being uncertain. This CDR3 is built from 17 residues. With 2 bases clipped from V and 6 bases from J, the junction kept 9 bases outside the gene matches.

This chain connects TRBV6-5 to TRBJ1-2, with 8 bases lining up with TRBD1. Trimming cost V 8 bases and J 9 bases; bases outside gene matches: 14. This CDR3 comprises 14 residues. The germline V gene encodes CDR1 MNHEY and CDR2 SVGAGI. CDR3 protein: CASQLGLRTGSYTF. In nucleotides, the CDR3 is TGTGCCAGCCAACTCGGCTTAAGGACAGGGAGCTACACCTTC.

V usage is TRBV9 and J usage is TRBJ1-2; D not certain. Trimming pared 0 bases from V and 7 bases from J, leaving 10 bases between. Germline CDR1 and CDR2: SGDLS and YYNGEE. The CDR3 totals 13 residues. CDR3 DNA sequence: TGTGCCAGCAGCGTAGGCGACCGGGGTGGCTACACCTTC. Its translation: CASSVGDRGGYTF. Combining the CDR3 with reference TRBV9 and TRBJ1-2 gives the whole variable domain DSGVTQTPKHLITATGQRVTLRCSPRSGDLSVYWYQQSLDQGLQFLIQYYNGEERAKGNILERFSAQQFPDLHSELNLSSLELGDSALYFCASSVGDRGGYTFGSGTRLTVV.

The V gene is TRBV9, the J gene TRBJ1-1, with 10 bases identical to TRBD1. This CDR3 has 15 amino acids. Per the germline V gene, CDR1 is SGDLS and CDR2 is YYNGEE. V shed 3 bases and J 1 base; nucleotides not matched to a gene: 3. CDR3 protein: CASSGGQGKNTEAFF. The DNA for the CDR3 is TGTGCCAGCAGCGGGGGACAGGGGAAGAACACTGAAGCTTTCTTT.

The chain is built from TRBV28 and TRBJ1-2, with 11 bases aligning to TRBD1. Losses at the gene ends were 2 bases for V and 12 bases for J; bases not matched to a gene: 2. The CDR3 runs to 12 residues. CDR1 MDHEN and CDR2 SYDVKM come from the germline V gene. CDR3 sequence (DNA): TGTGCCAGCAGTTTAGGGACAGGGGGTCACACCTTC. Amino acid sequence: CASSLGTGGHTF.

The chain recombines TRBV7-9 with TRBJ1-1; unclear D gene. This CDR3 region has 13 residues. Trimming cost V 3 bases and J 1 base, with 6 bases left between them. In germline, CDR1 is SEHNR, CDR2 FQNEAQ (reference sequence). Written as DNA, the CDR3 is TGTGCCAGCAGCTTCGTTTGGAACACTGAAGCTTTCTTT. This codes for CASSFVWNTEAFF.

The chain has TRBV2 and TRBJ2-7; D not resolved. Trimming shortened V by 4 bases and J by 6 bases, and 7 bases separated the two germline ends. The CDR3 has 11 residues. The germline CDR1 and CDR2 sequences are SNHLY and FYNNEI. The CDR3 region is CASSATGEQYF. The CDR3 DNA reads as TGTGCCAGCAGTGCCACCGGCGAGCAGTACTTC.

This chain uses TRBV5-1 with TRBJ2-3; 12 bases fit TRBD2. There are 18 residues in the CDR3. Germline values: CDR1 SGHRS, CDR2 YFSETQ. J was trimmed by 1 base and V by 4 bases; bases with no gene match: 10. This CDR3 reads CASSTTSGGLLGTDTQYF. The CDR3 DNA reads TGCGCCAGCAGCACCACTAGCGGGGGGCTTCTAGGCACAGATACGCAGTATTTT. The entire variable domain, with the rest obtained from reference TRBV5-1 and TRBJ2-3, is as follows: KAGVTQTPRYLIKTRGQQVTLSCSPISGHRSVSWYQQTPGQGLQFLFEYFSETQRNKGNFPGRFSGRQFSNSRSEMNVSTLELGDSALYLCASSTTSGGLLGTDTQYFGPGTRLTVL.